These T cell receptor beta chains were read from a single sample in a study of CD4 and CD8 cells across lung adenocarcinoma regions. MiXCR was run by TCRdb on the PCR reads, yielding one entry per CDR3 protein. The sample holds around 25,000 distinct CDR3 sequences, less than 60% seen once. The source material was CD8+ T cells from the center of a lung tumor. The receptors here all came from a male donor with lung adenocarcinoma. The CD4 and CD8 labels of this study may be unreliable. Each CDR3 is given with its conserved first and last residue. A D gene is named only where the DNA matches it firmly. A clone size is listed for some rows: how often the clone was seen (once, few, many), or a class if it is expanded.

abundance: .; d_gene: TRBD1; v_gene: TRBV3-1; j_gene: TRBJ2-4; CDR3nt: TGTGCCAGCAGCCAGGGACAGGGGATTGTGGCCAAAAACATTCAGTACTTC; CDR3aa: CASSQGQGIVAKNIQYF
abundance: once; d_gene: TRBD2; v_gene: TRBV25-1; j_gene: TRBJ2-4; CDR3nt: TGTGCCAGCAGTGAGGGGGGGTGGGGCAAAGACATGCAGTACTTC; CDR3aa: CASSEGGWGKDMQYF
abundance: many; d_gene: TRBD1; v_gene: TRBV6-1; j_gene: TRBJ2-1; CDR3nt: TGTGCCAGCAGCGTGGGACAGACTCTGACCCAGTTCTTC; CDR3aa: CASSVGQTLTQFF
abundance: once; d_gene: .; v_gene: TRBV6-5; j_gene: TRBJ2-3; CDR3nt: TGTGCCAGCAGTTACTTCGCCAGGAATACGCAGTATTTC; CDR3aa: CASSYFARNTQYF
abundance: .; d_gene: .; v_gene: TRBV4-1; j_gene: TRBJ2-3; CDR3nt: TGCGCCAGCAGCCCGTCGGAGAGGAACACAGATACGCAGTATTTT; CDR3aa: CASSPSERNTDTQYF
abundance: .; d_gene: TRBD1; v_gene: TRBV9; j_gene: TRBJ1-1; CDR3nt: TGTGCCAGCTCCCAGGGGGTCAACACTGAAGCTTTCTTT; CDR3aa: CASSQGVNTEAFF
abundance: few; d_gene: TRBD1; v_gene: TRBV4-1; j_gene: TRBJ2-3; CDR3nt: TGCGCCAGCAGCCACCCCTTGGGGGACAGGGGAGATACGCAGTATTTT; CDR3aa: CASSHPLGDRGDTQYF
abundance: .; d_gene: .; v_gene: TRBV6-5; j_gene: TRBJ2-7; CDR3nt: TGTGCCAGCAGTTCCCCGGTCGAGCAGTACTTC; CDR3aa: CASSSPVEQYF
abundance: .; d_gene: .; v_gene: TRBV6-5; j_gene: TRBJ1-4; CDR3nt: TGTGCCAGCAGTTACGGGGGTGCAACTAATGAAAAACTGTTTTTT; CDR3aa: CASSYGGATNEKLFF
abundance: .; d_gene: TRBD1; v_gene: TRBV6-1; j_gene: TRBJ2-3; CDR3nt: TGTGCCAGCACTGGGACAGGGCCAGATACGCAGTACTTT; CDR3aa: CASTGTGPDTQYF
abundance: .; d_gene: TRBD2; v_gene: TRBV6-5; j_gene: TRBJ2-5; CDR3nt: TGTGCCAGCAGTTACTCGAGCGAGTGGCGGGGGGGCCTGGGCTCAGATACGCAGTACTTC; CDR3aa: CASSYSSEWRGGLGSDTQYF
abundance: .; d_gene: .; v_gene: TRBV6-1; j_gene: TRBJ2-3; CDR3nt: TGTGGCAGTTGCGGGACGCGCGGACCCAAAGATACGCAGTATTTC; CDR3aa: CGSCGTRGPKDTQYF
abundance: medium-sized; d_gene: .; v_gene: TRBV6-1; j_gene: TRBJ2-2; CDR3nt: TGTGCCAGCATGCCGACACTATCCACCGGGGAGCTGTTTTTT; CDR3aa: CASMPTLSTGELFF
abundance: many; d_gene: .; v_gene: TRBV6-1; j_gene: TRBJ2-7; CDR3nt: TGTGCCAGCAAGAAGGGGCCTAGCTCCTACGAGCAGTACTTC; CDR3aa: CASKKGPSSYEQYF
abundance: once; d_gene: .; v_gene: TRBV4-2; j_gene: TRBJ2-5; CDR3nt: TGTGCCAGCAGCCAAGACCAGGCCGTGGAGACCCAGTACTTC; CDR3aa: CASSQDQAVETQYF
abundance: many; d_gene: TRBD2; v_gene: TRBV4-1; j_gene: TRBJ2-1; CDR3nt: TGCGCCAGCAGCCGTAACTCCCAGCGGGGCAATGAGCAGTTCTTC; CDR3aa: CASSRNSQRGNEQFF
abundance: many; d_gene: .; v_gene: TRBV27; j_gene: TRBJ1-1; CDR3nt: TGTGCCAGCAGTTTATCGCGTTGGACTGAAGCTTTCTTT; CDR3aa: CASSLSRWTEAFF
abundance: few; d_gene: .; v_gene: TRBV6-1; j_gene: TRBJ1-6; CDR3nt: TGTGCCAGCAACGAGGGAGGAAATTCACCCCTCCACTTT; CDR3aa: CASNEGGNSPLHF
abundance: .; d_gene: .; v_gene: TRBV20-1; j_gene: TRBJ2-5; CDR3nt: TGCAGTGCTTACTCCATGGAGGAGTACTTC; CDR3aa: CSAYSMEEYF
abundance: .; d_gene: TRBD1; v_gene: TRBV5-1; j_gene: TRBJ2-7; CDR3nt: TGCGCCAGCAGCCTCACTGGGACAGCCTACGAGCAGTACTTC; CDR3aa: CASSLTGTAYEQYF
abundance: .; d_gene: .; v_gene: TRBV6-1; j_gene: TRBJ2-4; CDR3nt: TGTGCCAGCAGTGAAGCGGGGACGTGGGCTAGGGATATTCAGTACTTC; CDR3aa: CASSEAGTWARDIQYF
abundance: few; d_gene: .; v_gene: TRBV7-2; j_gene: TRBJ2-5; CDR3nt: TGTGCCAGCAGCTTACCGGGTGTGGGGACCCAGTACTTC; CDR3aa: CASSLPGVGTQYF
abundance: .; d_gene: TRBD2; v_gene: TRBV9; j_gene: TRBJ2-1; CDR3nt: TGTGCCAGCAGCGTCGCGGGAGGTAATGAGCAGTTCTTC; CDR3aa: CASSVAGGNEQFF
abundance: .; d_gene: .; v_gene: TRBV7-6; j_gene: TRBJ2-1; CDR3nt: TGTGCCAGCAGCTTAGGGACGAATTTGGGTGAGCAGTTCTTC; CDR3aa: CASSLGTNLGEQFF
abundance: .; d_gene: .; v_gene: TRBV10-2; j_gene: TRBJ2-4; CDR3nt: TGCGCCGGCTGGGGGCGGGGGCGCAAAGACACGCAGTATTTC; CDR3aa: CAGWGRGRKDTQYF
abundance: .; d_gene: .; v_gene: TRBV6-2/TRBV6-3; j_gene: TRBJ2-1; CDR3nt: TGTGCCAGCGGGGTGGGGGGCGGGATACGTCGGGGGCAGTTCTTC; CDR3aa: CASGVGGGIRRGQFF
abundance: .; d_gene: .; v_gene: TRBV3-1; j_gene: TRBJ2-7; CDR3nt: TGTGCCAGCAGCCAAAGAGGGGGTGGGGTAACCTACGAGCAGTACTTC; CDR3aa: CASSQRGGGVTYEQYF
abundance: .; d_gene: TRBD2; v_gene: TRBV6-5; j_gene: TRBJ2-1; CDR3nt: TGTGCCAGCAGTTTAGCGGGAGGCGGCTACGGGGAGCAGTTTTTC; CDR3aa: CASSLAGGGYGEQFF
abundance: .; d_gene: TRBD2; v_gene: TRBV6-1; j_gene: TRBJ2-1; CDR3nt: TGTGCCAGCACCCCGGCTAGCGGGGTATACAATGAGCAGTTCTTC; CDR3aa: CASTPASGVYNEQFF
abundance: few; d_gene: TRBD2; v_gene: TRBV15; j_gene: TRBJ2-7; CDR3nt: TGTGCCACCAGCATGGTACGTTTTAGCGGGAGGTACGAGCAGTACTTC; CDR3aa: CATSMVRFSGRYEQYF
abundance: many; d_gene: .; v_gene: TRBV10-1; j_gene: TRBJ2-6; CDR3nt: TGCGCCAGCAAAACCAGACAGCCCAGTACCTCTGGGGCCAACGTCCTGACTTTC; CDR3aa: CASKTRQPSTSGANVLTF
abundance: .; d_gene: .; v_gene: TRBV6-1; j_gene: TRBJ2-4; CDR3nt: TGTGCCAGCAGTGAAGCCGGGCTGTGGGCCAAGGATATTCAGTACTTC; CDR3aa: CASSEAGLWAKDIQYF
abundance: few; d_gene: .; v_gene: TRBV6-5; j_gene: TRBJ2-5; CDR3nt: TGTGCCAGCAGTTCCGACATCATTACCCAGTACTTC; CDR3aa: CASSSDIITQYF
abundance: once; d_gene: .; v_gene: TRBV6-1; j_gene: TRBJ2-3; CDR3nt: TGTGCCGGCACGGGGGCGGGAGCGAAAGATACGCAGTATTTC; CDR3aa: CAGTGAGAKDTQYF
abundance: .; d_gene: .; v_gene: TRBV7-2; j_gene: TRBJ2-7; CDR3nt: TGTGCCAGCAGCCGTCGGTGGGGCGAGCAGTACTTC; CDR3aa: CASSRRWGEQYF
abundance: .; d_gene: .; v_gene: TRBV6-1; j_gene: TRBJ2-6; CDR3nt: TGTGCCAGCAGTGAATTAAGGGGGAGCGGCGCCAACGTGCTGTCTTTC; CDR3aa: CASSELRGSGANVLSF
abundance: many; d_gene: .; v_gene: TRBV7-2; j_gene: TRBJ2-1; CDR3nt: TGTGCCAGCAGCTTAGAGTACTCGTCGGGGCAGTTCTTC; CDR3aa: CASSLEYSSGQFF
abundance: .; d_gene: TRBD2; v_gene: TRBV6-1; j_gene: TRBJ2-2; CDR3nt: TGTGCCAGCAGCCGCCTTCGGGGGGGGGCCTTCGGGGCGCTGTATTTT; CDR3aa: CASSRLRGGAFGALYF